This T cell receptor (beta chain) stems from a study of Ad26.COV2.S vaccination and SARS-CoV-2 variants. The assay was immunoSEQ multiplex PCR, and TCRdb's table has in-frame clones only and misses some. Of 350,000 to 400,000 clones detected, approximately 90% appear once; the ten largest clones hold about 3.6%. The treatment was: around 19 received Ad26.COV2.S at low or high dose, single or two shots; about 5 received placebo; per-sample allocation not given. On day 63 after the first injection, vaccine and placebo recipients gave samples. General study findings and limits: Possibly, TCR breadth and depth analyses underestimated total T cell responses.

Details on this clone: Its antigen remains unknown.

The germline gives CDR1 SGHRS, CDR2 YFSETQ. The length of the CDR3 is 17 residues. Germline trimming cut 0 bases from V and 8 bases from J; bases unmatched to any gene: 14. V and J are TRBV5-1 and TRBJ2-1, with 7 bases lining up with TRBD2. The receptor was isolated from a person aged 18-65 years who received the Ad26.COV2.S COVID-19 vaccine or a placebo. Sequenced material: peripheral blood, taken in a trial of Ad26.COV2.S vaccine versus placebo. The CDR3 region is CASSLGVRDYTRDEQFF. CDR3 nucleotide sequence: TGCGCCAGCAGCTTGGGGGTCCGGGACTACACTAGGGATGAGCAGTTCTTC.